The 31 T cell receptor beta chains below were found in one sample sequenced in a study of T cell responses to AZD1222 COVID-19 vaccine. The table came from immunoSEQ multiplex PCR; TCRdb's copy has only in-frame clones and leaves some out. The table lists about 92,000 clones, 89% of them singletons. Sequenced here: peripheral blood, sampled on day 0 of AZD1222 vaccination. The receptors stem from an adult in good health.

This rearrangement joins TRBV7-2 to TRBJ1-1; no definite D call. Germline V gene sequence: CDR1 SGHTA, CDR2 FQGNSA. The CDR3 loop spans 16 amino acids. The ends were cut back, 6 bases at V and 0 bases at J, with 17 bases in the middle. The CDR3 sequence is CASRKAATPLNTEAFF. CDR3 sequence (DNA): TGTGCCAGCAGGAAGGCGGCCACGCCACTGAACACTGAAGCTTTCTTT. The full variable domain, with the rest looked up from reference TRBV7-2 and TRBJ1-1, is GAGVSQSPSNKVTEKGKDVELRCDPISGHTALYWYRQSLGQGLEFLIYFQGNSAPDKSGLPSDRFSAERTGGSVSTLTIQRTQQEDSAVYLCASRKAATPLNTEAFFGQGTRLTVV.

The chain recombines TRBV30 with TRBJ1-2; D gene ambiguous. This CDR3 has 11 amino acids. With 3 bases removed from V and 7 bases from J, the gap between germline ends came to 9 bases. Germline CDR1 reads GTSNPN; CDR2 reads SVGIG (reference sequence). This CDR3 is CAWRINGGYTF. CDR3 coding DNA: TGTGCCTGGAGGATAAACGGTGGCTACACCTTC.

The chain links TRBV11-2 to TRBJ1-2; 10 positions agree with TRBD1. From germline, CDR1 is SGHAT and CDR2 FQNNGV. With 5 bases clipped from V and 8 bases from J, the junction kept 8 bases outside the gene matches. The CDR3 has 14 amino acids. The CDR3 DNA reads TGTGCCAGCAGCCCGTCAGGGACAGGGGTCGGCTACACCTTC. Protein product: CASSPSGTGVGYTF.

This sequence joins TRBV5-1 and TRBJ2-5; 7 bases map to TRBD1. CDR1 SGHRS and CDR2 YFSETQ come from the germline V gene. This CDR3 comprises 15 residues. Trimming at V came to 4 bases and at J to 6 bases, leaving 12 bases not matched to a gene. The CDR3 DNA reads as TGCGCCAGCAGCGTCCGGGACAGATCTTTGCAGACCCAGTACTTC. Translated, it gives CASSVRDRSLQTQYF.

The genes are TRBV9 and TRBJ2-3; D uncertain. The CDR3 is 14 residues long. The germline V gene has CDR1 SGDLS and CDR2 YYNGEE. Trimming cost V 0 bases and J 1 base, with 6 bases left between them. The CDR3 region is CASSVDTGTDTQYF. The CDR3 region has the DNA TGTGCCAGCAGCGTAGACACGGGCACAGATACGCAGTATTTT.

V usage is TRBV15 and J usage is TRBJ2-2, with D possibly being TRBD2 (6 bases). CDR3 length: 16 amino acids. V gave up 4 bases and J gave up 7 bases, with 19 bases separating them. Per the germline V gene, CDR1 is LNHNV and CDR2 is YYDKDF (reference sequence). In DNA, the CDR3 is TGTGCCACCAGCACGCGGGACCGCGTTTTTAACGGGGAGCTGTTTTTT. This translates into CATSTRDRVFNGELFF.

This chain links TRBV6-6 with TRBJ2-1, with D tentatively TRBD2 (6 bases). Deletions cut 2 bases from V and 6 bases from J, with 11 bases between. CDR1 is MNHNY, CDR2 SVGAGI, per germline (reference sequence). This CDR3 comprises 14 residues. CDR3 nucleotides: TGTGCCAGCAGTTACCGGCTAGCGTTCAATGAGCAGTTCTTC. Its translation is CASSYRLAFNEQFF.

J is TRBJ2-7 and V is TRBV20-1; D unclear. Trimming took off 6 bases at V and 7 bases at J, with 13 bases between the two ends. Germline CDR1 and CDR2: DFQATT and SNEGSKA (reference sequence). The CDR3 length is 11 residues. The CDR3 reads CSALRTEEQYF. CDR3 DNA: TGCAGTGCCTTACGCACGGAGGAGCAGTACTTC.

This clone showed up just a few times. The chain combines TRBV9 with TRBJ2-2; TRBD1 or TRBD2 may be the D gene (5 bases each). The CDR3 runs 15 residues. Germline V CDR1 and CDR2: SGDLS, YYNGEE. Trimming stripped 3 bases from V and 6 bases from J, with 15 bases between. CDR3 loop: CASSEGPARPGELFF. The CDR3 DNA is TGTGCCAGCAGCGAGGGACCAGCGAGACCCGGGGAGCTGTTTTTT.

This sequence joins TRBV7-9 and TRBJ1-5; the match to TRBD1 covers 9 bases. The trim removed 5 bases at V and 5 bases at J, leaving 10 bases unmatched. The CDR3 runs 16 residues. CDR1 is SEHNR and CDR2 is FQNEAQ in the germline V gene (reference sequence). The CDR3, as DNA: TGTGCCAGCAGCCCCGCCGGGACAGGGCGGGATCAGCCCCAGCATTTT. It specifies CASSPAGTGRDQPQHF. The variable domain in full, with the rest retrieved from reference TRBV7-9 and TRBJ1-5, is DTGVSQNPRHKITKRGQNVTFRCDPISEHNRLYWYRQTLGQGPEFLTYFQNEAQLEKSRLLSDRFSAERPKGSFSTLEIQRTEQGDSAMYLCASSPAGTGRDQPQHFGDGTRLSIL.

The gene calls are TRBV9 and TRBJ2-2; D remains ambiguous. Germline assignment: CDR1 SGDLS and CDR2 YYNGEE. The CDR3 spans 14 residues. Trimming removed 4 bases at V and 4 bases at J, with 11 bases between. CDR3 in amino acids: CASSSRLPTGELFF. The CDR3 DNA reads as TGTGCCAGCAGCTCACGACTGCCCACCGGGGAGCTGTTTTTT.

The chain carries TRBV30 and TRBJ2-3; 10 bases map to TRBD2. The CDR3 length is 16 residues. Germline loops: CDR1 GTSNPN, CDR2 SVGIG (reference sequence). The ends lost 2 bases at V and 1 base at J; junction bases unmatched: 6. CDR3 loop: CAWSNPGTSGTDTQYF. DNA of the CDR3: TGTGCCTGGAGTAACCCCGGGACTAGCGGCACAGATACGCAGTATTTT.

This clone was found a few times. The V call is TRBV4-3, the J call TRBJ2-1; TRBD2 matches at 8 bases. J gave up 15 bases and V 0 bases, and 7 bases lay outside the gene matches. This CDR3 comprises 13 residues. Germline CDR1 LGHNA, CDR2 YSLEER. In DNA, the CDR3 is TGCGCCAGCAGCCAAGAACCGGGACTAGGTCTGTTCTTC. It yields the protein CASSQEPGLGLFF.

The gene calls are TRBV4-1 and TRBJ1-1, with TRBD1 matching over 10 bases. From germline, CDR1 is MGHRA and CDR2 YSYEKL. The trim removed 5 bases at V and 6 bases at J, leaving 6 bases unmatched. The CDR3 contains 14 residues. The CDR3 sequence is CASSRKGTGAEAFF. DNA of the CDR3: TGCGCCAGCAGCAGAAAAGGGACAGGGGCTGAAGCTTTCTTT.

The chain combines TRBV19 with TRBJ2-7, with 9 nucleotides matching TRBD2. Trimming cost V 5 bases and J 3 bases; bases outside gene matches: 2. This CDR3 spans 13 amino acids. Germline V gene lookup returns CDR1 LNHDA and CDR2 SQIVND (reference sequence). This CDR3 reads CASSVSGGYEQYF. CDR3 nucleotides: TGTGCCAGTAGTGTTAGCGGGGGCTACGAGCAGTACTTC.

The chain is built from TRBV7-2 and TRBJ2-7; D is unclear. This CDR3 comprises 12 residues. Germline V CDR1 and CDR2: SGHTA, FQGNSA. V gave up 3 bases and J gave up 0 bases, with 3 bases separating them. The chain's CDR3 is CASSFSSYEQYF. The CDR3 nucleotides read TGTGCCAGCAGCTTCAGCTCCTACGAGCAGTACTTC.

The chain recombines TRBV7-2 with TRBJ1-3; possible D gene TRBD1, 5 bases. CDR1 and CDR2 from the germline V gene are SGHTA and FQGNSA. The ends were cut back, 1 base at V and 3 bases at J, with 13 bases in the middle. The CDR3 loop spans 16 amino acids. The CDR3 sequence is CASSLEAGLIGNTIYF. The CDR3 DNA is TGTGCCAGCAGCTTAGAAGCAGGGCTCATTGGAAACACCATATATTTT.

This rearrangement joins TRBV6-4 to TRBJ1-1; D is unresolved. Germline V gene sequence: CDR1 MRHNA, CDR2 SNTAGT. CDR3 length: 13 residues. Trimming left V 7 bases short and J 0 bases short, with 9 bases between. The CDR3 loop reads CASKEEMNTEAFF. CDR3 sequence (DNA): TGTGCCAGCAAGGAGGAGATGAACACTGAAGCTTTCTTT.

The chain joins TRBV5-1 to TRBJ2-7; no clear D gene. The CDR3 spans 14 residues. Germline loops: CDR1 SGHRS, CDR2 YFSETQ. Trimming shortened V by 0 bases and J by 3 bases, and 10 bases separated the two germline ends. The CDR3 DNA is TGCGCCAGCAGCTTGGAGCAGAGAGTCTACGAGCAGTACTTC. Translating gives CASSLEQRVYEQYF.

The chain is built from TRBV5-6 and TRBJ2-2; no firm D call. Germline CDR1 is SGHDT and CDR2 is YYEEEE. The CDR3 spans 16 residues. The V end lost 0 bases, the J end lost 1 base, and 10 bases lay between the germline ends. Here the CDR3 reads CASSLEPNLNTGELFF. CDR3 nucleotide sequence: TGTGCCAGCAGCTTGGAGCCGAACTTGAACACCGGGGAGCTGTTTTTT.

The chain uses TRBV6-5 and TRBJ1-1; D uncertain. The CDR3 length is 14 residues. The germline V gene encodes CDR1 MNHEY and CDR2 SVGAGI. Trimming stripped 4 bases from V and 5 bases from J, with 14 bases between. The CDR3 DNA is TGTGCCAGCAGTTTTGGGGTTCTGGGGACTGAAGCTTTCTTT. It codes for CASSFGVLGTEAFF.

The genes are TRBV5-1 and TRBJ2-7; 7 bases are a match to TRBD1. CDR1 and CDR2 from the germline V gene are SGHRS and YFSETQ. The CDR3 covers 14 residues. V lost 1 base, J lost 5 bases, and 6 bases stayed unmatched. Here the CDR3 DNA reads TGCGCCAGCAGCTTGCGAGGGGACAGCGACGAGCAGTACTTC. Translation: CASSLRGDSDEQYF.

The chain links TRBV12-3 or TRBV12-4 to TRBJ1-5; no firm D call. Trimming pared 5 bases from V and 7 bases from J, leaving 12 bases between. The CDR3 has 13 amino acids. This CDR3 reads CASSGQERQPQHF. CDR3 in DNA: TGTGCCAGCAGTGGGCAGGAGAGGCAGCCCCAGCATTTT.

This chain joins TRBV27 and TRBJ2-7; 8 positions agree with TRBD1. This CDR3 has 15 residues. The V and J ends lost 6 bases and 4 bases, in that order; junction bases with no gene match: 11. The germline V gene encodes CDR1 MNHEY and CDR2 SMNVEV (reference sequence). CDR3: CASRSRTGLAYEQYF. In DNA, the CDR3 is TGTGCCAGCAGGTCTAGGACAGGGCTAGCTTACGAGCAGTACTTC.

This CDR3 is CASSSGTGAFQPQHF. Written as DNA, the CDR3 is TGTGCCAGTAGTTCCGGGACAGGGGCCTTCCAGCCCCAGCATTTT. This chain connects TRBV19 to TRBJ1-5; 10 bases agree with TRBD1. CDR1 is LNHDA, CDR2 SQIVND, per germline (reference sequence). This CDR3 region has 15 residues. J lost 7 bases, V lost 5 bases, and 8 bases had no gene match.

CDR3: CASSQGSGQGRGYGYTF. The CDR3 region has the DNA TGTGCCAGCAGCCAAGGTTCAGGTCAGGGGCGCGGGTATGGCTACACCTTC. This chain joins TRBV14 and TRBJ1-2; the D gene is possibly TRBD1 (6 bases). The CDR3 sequence is 17 residues long. Trimming removed 1 base from V and 5 bases from J, with 20 bases in between. Germline V gene sequence: CDR1 SGHDN, CDR2 FVKESK.

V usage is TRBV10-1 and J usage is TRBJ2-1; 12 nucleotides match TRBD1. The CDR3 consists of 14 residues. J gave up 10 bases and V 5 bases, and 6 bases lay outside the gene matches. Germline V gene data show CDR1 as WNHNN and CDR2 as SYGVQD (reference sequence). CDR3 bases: TGCGCCAGCAGTCGGGACAGGGGGCGCGGGGAGCAGTTCTTC. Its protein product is CASSRDRGRGEQFF.

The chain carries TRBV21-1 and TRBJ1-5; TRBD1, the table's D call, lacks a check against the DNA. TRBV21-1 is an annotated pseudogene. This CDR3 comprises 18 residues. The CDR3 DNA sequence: TGTGCCAGGGATGAGGGGACAGGGGGCGGAAGGATCGATCAGCCCCAGCATTTT. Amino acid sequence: CARDEGTGGGRIDQPQHF.

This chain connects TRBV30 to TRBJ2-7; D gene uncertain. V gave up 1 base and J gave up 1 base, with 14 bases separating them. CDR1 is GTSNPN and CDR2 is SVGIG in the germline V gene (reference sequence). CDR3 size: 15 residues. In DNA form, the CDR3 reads TGTGCCTGGAGTGCAAAGCCCCGTAGATCCTACGAGCAGTACTTC. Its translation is CAWSAKPRRSYEQYF.

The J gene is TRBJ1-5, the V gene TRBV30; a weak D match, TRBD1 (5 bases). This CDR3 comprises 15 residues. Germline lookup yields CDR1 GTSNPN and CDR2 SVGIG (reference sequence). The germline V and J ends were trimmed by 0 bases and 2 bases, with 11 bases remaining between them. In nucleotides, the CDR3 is TGTGCCTGGAGTGTACCAGGGAGCGGCAATCAGCCCCAGCATTTT. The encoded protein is CAWSVPGSGNQPQHF.

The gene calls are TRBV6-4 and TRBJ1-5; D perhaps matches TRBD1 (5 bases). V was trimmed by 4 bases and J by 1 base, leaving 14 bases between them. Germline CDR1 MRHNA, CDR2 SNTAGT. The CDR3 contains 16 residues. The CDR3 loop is CASSGLTASSNQPQHF. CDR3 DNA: TGTGCCAGCAGTGGACTGACAGCTTCCAGCAATCAGCCCCAGCATTTT.